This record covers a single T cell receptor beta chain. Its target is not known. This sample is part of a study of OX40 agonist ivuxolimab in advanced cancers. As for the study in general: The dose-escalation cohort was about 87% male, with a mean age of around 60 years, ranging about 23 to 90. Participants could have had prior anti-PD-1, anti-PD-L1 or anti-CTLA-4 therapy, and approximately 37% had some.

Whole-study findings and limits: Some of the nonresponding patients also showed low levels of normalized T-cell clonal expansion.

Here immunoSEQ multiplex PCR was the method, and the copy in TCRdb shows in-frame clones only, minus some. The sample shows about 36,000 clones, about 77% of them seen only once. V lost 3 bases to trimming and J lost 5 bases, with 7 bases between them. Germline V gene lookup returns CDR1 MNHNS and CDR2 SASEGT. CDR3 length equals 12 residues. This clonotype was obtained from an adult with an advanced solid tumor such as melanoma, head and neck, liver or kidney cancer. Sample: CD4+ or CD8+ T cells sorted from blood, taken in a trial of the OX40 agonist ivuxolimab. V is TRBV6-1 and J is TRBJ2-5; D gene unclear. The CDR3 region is CASSDWAETQYF. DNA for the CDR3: TGTGCCAGCAGTGATTGGGCCGAGACCCAGTACTTC.